The present T cell receptor (beta chain) was sequenced within a study of T-cell reconstitution after alpha-beta-depleted transplantation in children. Turning to this clonotype: Its antigen is not known.

Study-level results: Day-60 TCRbeta diversity that was high in some patients was derived from surviving recipient T cells and thymic progenitors.

Germline V gene data show CDR1 as ENHRY and CDR2 as SYGVKD. With 6 bases clipped from V and 7 bases from J, the junction kept 8 bases outside the gene matches. This CDR3 spans 15 amino acids. Unique molecular identifiers tagged the TCRbeta library. Each CDR3 protein is one row after TCRdb ran MiXCR on the PCR reads. The sample has about 980,000 distinct CDR3 sequences; roughly 31% are singletons. The sequencing here drew on PBMCs, mostly from graft donor cells, taken 360 days after TCRalphabeta/CD19-depleted stem cell transplant. This receptor was taken from a boy in the first two years of life who had a stem cell transplant for SCID, so the T cells may come from the graft donor. The chain couples TRBV10-3 to TRBJ2-1; 11 positions match TRBD2. The CDR3, as DNA: TGTGCCATCAGGGAGGGACTAGCGGCCATGAATGAGCAGTTCTTC. This codes for CAIREGLAAMNEQFF.